The 20 T cell receptor beta chains below were found in one sample sequenced in a study of cytomegalovirus exposure and HLA in healthy donors. A multiplex PCR was run with 60 Vbeta primers and 13 Jbeta primers. Sequencing was performed with immunoSEQ multiplex PCR; in TCRdb, only in-frame clones are kept and a portion is missing. The sample comprises approximately 160,000 clones, around 79% of which are singletons, and about 2.4% rests with the top ten. Sequences were obtained from PBMCs. These receptors all stem from a woman between 35 and 50 years old in good health and CMV-seropositive.

This clone has just one count. The chain combines TRBV11-2 with TRBJ2-2, with 9 bases identical to TRBD1. This CDR3 has 15 amino acids. Germline-derived CDR1 and CDR2 are SGHAT and FQNNGV. V shed 4 bases, J shed 2 bases, and the junction held 2 bases outside the gene matches. This CDR3 is CASSSTGGNTGELFF. CDR3 DNA: TGTGCCAGCAGCTCGACAGGGGGAAACACCGGGGAGCTGTTTTTT.

For this clone: One junction end disagrees with the germline gene, perhaps due to a read error. The CDR3 sequence: CAISESTAGQASPLF. CDR3 nucleotide sequence: TGTGCCATCAGTGAGTCGACCGCAGGACAAGCCTCCCCACTCTTC. The chain has TRBV10-3 and TRBJ2-1; TRBD1 might be the D (5 bases). This CDR3 is built from 15 residues. CDR1 ENHRY and CDR2 SYGVKD come from the germline V gene.

The chain has TRBV5-1 and TRBJ2-7, with 10 bases that match TRBD1. This CDR3 is 14 amino acids long. The J segment lost 4 bases and the V segment lost 4 bases, leaving 5 bases of the junction unmatched. CDR1 SGHRS and CDR2 YFSETQ come from the germline V gene. The CDR3 is CASSRQGAEYEQYF. CDR3 nucleotides: TGCGCCAGCAGCCGACAGGGGGCGGAATACGAGCAGTACTTC.

The chain joins TRBV29-1 to TRBJ2-3, with D possibly matching TRBD1 (6 bases). The CDR3 covers 14 residues. The germline V gene encodes CDR1 SQVTM and CDR2 ANQGSEA. V lost 1 base and J 0 bases, leaving 8 bases between the germline ends. The CDR3 here is CSVEGDISTDTQYF. The DNA for the CDR3 is TGCAGCGTTGAAGGGGACATAAGCACAGATACGCAGTATTTT.

This clone was picked up a small number of times. This chain joins TRBV7-9 and TRBJ1-6; no definite D call. The V end lost 1 base, the J end lost 7 bases, and 8 bases lay between the germline ends. Per germline, CDR1 SEHNR and CDR2 FQNEAQ (reference sequence). The CDR3 covers 14 residues. In DNA, the CDR3 is TGTGCCAGCAGCTTAGAGACTGAGAATTCACCCCTCCACTTT. Protein: CASSLETENSPLHF.

This chain connects TRBV13 to TRBJ2-1, with a weak D call TRBD1 (6 bases). The CDR3 has 13 amino acids. The germline V gene encodes CDR1 PRHDT and CDR2 FYEKMQ (reference sequence). V lost 5 bases and J 7 bases, leaving 12 bases between the germline ends. The CDR3 is CASSAERGNEQFF. The CDR3 DNA is TGTGCCAGCAGCGCCGAGAGGGGGAATGAGCAGTTCTTC. Based on the CDR3 plus reference TRBV13 and TRBJ2-1, the full variable domain is AAGVIQSPRHLIKEKRETATLKCYPIPRHDTVYWYQQGPGQDPQFLISFYEKMQSDKGSIPDRFSAQQFSDYHSELNMSSLELGDSALYFCASSAERGNEQFFGPGTRLTVL.

This clone was picked up one time. The genes are TRBV10-3 and TRBJ2-5; TRBD1 might be the D (6 bases). In germline, CDR1 is ENHRY, CDR2 SYGVKD. This CDR3 is built from 14 residues. V was shortened by 5 bases and J by 1 base, with 11 bases between the two germline ends. CDR3 sequence: CAISTGQTQETQYF. The CDR3 DNA reads TGTGCCATCAGTACAGGACAGACCCAAGAGACCCAGTACTTC.

V gene TRBV9 combines with J gene TRBJ2-7; 9 positions agree with TRBD1. V lost 4 bases and J lost 1; bases outside the gene matches: 6. The CDR3 totals 15 residues. The germline CDR1 and CDR2 sequences are SGDLS and YYNGEE. The CDR3, as DNA: TGTGCCAGCAGCATGGGACAGGGTCTTTCCTACGAGCAGTACTTC. Protein sequence: CASSMGQGLSYEQYF.

This clone was seen only once. Other DNA sequences in this sample translate to the same CDR3. This chain connects TRBV27 to TRBJ2-7, with a possible D match to TRBD1 (6 bases). This CDR3 has 15 residues. Germline lookup yields CDR1 MNHEY and CDR2 SMNVEV (reference sequence). Trimming cost V 0 bases and J 3 bases, with 12 bases left between them. Here the CDR3 DNA reads TGTGCCAGCAGTTTATCGCCAGGGGAGATCTACGAGCAGTACTTC. As protein: CASSLSPGEIYEQYF.

This chain connects TRBV2 to TRBJ1-2; the D is unclear. Looked up from germline, CDR1 is SNHLY and CDR2 is FYNNEI. The germline V and J ends were trimmed by 10 bases and 2 bases, with 11 bases remaining between them. There are 12 residues in the CDR3. The CDR3 reads CATQEGNYGYTF. Written as DNA, the CDR3 is TGTGCCACCCAAGAGGGAAACTATGGCTACACCTTC.

This clone has only one observation. The V gene is TRBV4-2, the J gene TRBJ2-1, with 7 bases lining up with TRBD1. With V trimmed by 1 base and J by 4 bases, 4 bases remained unmatched. The CDR3 totals 15 residues. Germline assignment: CDR1 LGHNA and CDR2 YNFKEQ. CDR3 sequence: CASSQVRDSYNEQFF. The CDR3 DNA sequence: TGTGCCAGCAGCCAAGTTCGGGACAGTTACAATGAGCAGTTCTTC.

CDR3 loop: CASSTYRGSGANVLTF. The CDR3 nucleotides read TGTGCCAGCAGCACTTACAGGGGCTCTGGGGCCAACGTCCTGACTTTC. The J gene is TRBJ2-6, the V gene TRBV14; 7 nucleotides agree with TRBD1. There are 16 residues in the CDR3. Germline V gene data show CDR1 as SGHDN and CDR2 as FVKESK. Unmatched junction bases numbered 4, after V lost 5 bases and J lost 0 bases. The whole variable domain, remainder taken from reference TRBV14 and TRBJ2-6, is EAGVTQFPSHSVIEKGQTVTLRCDPISGHDNLYWYRRVMGKEIKFLLHFVKESKQDESGMPNNRFLAERTGGTYSTLKVQPAELEDSGVYFCASSTYRGSGANVLTFGAGSRLTVL.

This sequence joins TRBV27 and TRBJ2-5; 7 bases map to TRBD1. Trimming cost V 2 bases and J 4 bases; bases outside gene matches: 13. CDR1 is MNHEY and CDR2 is SMNVEV in the germline V gene (reference sequence). The CDR3 contains 17 residues. CDR3 loop: CASSLMKTGRSRETQYF. The CDR3 coding sequence is TGTGCCAGCAGTTTAATGAAGACAGGGCGAAGTCGAGAGACCCAGTACTTC.

The genes are TRBV28 and TRBJ1-5; D is perhaps TRBD1 (6 bases). The CDR3 has 14 residues. CDR1 is MDHEN, CDR2 SYDVKM, per germline. Trimming removed 6 bases at V and 2 bases at J, with 11 bases between. The CDR3 region is CASRTQGGNQPQHF. The DNA for the CDR3 is TGTGCCAGCAGGACACAGGGTGGCAATCAGCCCCAGCATTTT. Together with reference TRBV28 and TRBJ1-5, the CDR3 gives the full variable domain: DVKVTQSSRYLVKRTGEKVFLECVQDMDHENMFWYRQDPGLGLRLIYFSYDVKMKEKGDIPEGYSVSREKKERFSLILESASTNQTSMYLCASRTQGGNQPQHFGDGTRLSIL.

J is TRBJ2-7 and V is TRBV10-3, with D maybe TRBD2 (5 bases). Germline lookup yields CDR1 ENHRY and CDR2 SYGVKD. V shed 8 bases and J shed 5 bases, with 13 bases lying between them. The CDR3 totals 12 residues. The CDR3 region is CAIGGLSDEQYF. CDR3 nucleotides: TGTGCCATCGGCGGCCTTAGCGACGAGCAGTACTTC.

The chain is built from TRBV4-2 and TRBJ1-4; 7 positions agree with TRBD1. Germline V gene sequence: CDR1 LGHNA, CDR2 YNFKEQ. The CDR3 loop spans 16 amino acids. The J segment lost 8 bases and the V segment lost 3 bases, leaving 12 bases of the junction unmatched. The CDR3 region is CASSHGTGELWEKLFF. The CDR3 DNA reads as TGTGCCAGCAGCCATGGTACAGGGGAACTATGGGAAAAACTGTTTTTT.

Notes on this clone: Its ends do not fully match the called genes, so a read error is possible. This sequence joins TRBV6-6 and TRBJ2-2; TRBD1 matches 10 bases. CDR1 is MNHNY, CDR2 SVGAGI, per germline (reference sequence). The CDR3 loop spans 16 amino acids. For the CDR3, the DNA is TGTGCCAGCAGCCCCGGACAGGGGGAAGGCACCTGGGAGCTGTTTTTT. Translated, it gives CASSPGQGEGTWELFF.

This chain uses TRBV19 with TRBJ2-3; D not resolved. The CDR3 totals 16 residues. Germline V CDR1 and CDR2: LNHDA, SQIVND (reference sequence). Trimming stripped 3 bases from V and 6 bases from J, with 19 bases between. The CDR3 nucleotides read TGTGCCAGTAGTATGGCGGCGGCCGCCAATTACGATACGCAGTATTTT. Translating it yields CASSMAAAANYDTQYF.

The V and J genes are TRBV9 and TRBJ2-5, with TRBD2 identical over 11 bases. Germline loops: CDR1 SGDLS, CDR2 YYNGEE. With 4 bases clipped from V and 4 bases from J, the junction kept 3 bases outside the gene matches. The length of the CDR3 is 14 residues. The chain's CDR3 is CASSPGLAGETQYF. DNA for the CDR3: TGTGCCAGCAGCCCTGGACTAGCGGGAGAGACCCAGTACTTC.

About this clone: One junction end disagrees with the germline gene, perhaps due to a read error. The chain is built from TRBV6-4 and TRBJ1-1; 8 bases are shared with TRBD1. The CDR3 is 14 amino acids. The germline CDR1 and CDR2 sequences are MRHNA and SNTAGT. CDR3 coding DNA: TGTGCCAGCAGTTACTCGGGTACAGGGGGTGAAGCTTTCTTT. It is translated as CASSYSGTGGEAFF.